This T cell receptor (beta chain) is drawn from a study of molecular identifiers for immune sequencing clone quantification. Study details: RNA, taken in replicates from about 21,000 or 97,000 naive CD8 cells, was split five ways, with four sequenced.

The CDR3 contains 14 residues. V gave up 4 bases and J gave up 0 bases; unmatched junction bases: 2. Germline assignment: CDR1 SGHAT and CDR2 FQNNGV. Previously reported methods and listed TCR primers produced the bulk TCR libraries. TCRdb re-analysed the PCR reads in MiXCR, keeping a single row per CDR3 protein. The data hold over 50,000 distinct CDR3 sequences, with roughly a third observed a single time. This chain joins TRBV11-2 and TRBJ2-7; the match to TRBD1 covers 8 bases. Sequencing was performed on naive CD8+ T cells from blood, with Jurkat cell RNA spiked in. As to subset: FACS-sorted CD8+CD4-CCR7+CD45RA+ naive T cells. The origin of this receptor is a human donor in good health. Some libraries in this study had Jurkat cell RNA spiked in. DNA of the CDR3: TGTGCCAGCAGCTGGGGGACAGGCTCCTACGAGCAGTACTTC. It is translated as CASSWGTGSYEQYF.